These T cell receptor beta chains were read from a single sample in a study of cytomegalovirus exposure and HLA in healthy donors. The assay was immunoSEQ multiplex PCR, and TCRdb's table has in-frame clones only and misses some. The sample data list about 55,000 clones. The sample consisted of PBMCs. These receptors came from a woman aged 60 to 75 in good health and CMV-seropositive. The CDR3 runs from the conserved cysteine through the conserved F or W. A D gene is named only where the DNA matches it firmly.

TRBV19	TRBJ2-3	TRBD1	TGTGCCAGTACTGCCGGGACAGCAACAGATACGCAGTATTTT	CASTAGTATDTQYF
TRBV11-2	TRBJ1-4	NA	TGTGCCAGCAGCCGGGAGGGGGCAACTAATGAAAAACTGTTTTTT	CASSREGATNEKLFF
TRBV19	TRBJ2-5	TRBD2	TGTGCCACCGGTTCGCGGGGGCAAGAGACCCAGTACTTC	CATGSRGQETQYF
TRBV7-6	TRBJ1-1	NA	TGTGCCAGCAGCTTAGGGAGGGGCGGGAGCACTGAAGCTTTCTTT	CASSLGRGGSTEAFF
TRBV2	TRBJ1-1	TRBD1	TGTGCCAGCCTAGGACAGGGGGCGATGGGCACTGAAGCTTTCTTT	CASLGQGAMGTEAFF
TRBV5-1	TRBJ1-2	NA	TGCGCCAGCAGCCTAGAGGGGGGGGTTAACCATGGCTACACCTTC	CASSLEGGVNHGYTF
TRBV4-1	TRBJ1-4	TRBD1	TGCGCCAGCAGCCAGGACCGGAGACAGGGGGCTGAAAAACTGTTTTTT	CASSQDRRQGAEKLFF
TRBV19	TRBJ1-1	TRBD1	TGTGCCAGTAGTTCCAGACAGGGGAACACTGAAGCTTTCTTT	CASSSRQGNTEAFF
TRBV4-3	TRBJ1-6	NA	TGCGCCAGCAGCCAAGAGCCGGAGGGGAATTCACCCCTCCACTTT	CASSQEPEGNSPLHF
TRBV5-5	TRBJ1-6	TRBD1	TGTGCCAGCAGCTTGGCCCTGACAGGGGGTGATCCCCTCCACTTT	CASSLALTGGDPLHF
TRBV19	TRBJ2-2	TRBD1	TGTGCCAGTAGGGACAGGGTAAACACCGGGGAGCTGTTTTTT	CASRDRVNTGELFF
TRBV7-9	TRBJ1-1	NA	TGTGCCAGCAGCTTTCCCCGGGTCTCCGCGGGCACTGAAGCTTTCTTT	CASSFPRVSAGTEAFF
TRBV6-1	TRBJ1-2	TRBD1	TGTGCCAGCAGTGAAGAGGCAGGGGGCTATGGCTACACCTTC	CASSEEAGGYGYTF
TRBV5-1	TRBJ1-2	NA	TGCGCCAGCAGCTCAGGGGAGGGGGACTATGGCTACACCTTC	CASSSGEGDYGYTF
TRBV5-1	TRBJ1-5	TRBD1	TGCGCCAGCAGCTTGGGGACAGGGGACAATCAGCCCCAGCATTTT	CASSLGTGDNQPQHF
TRBV6-1	TRBJ2-6	NA	TGTGCCAGCAGACAGCTCTCTGGGGCCAACGTCCTGACTTTC	CASRQLSGANVLTF
TRBV23-1	TRBJ2-7	NA	TGCGCCAGCAGTCAATCACAGTATACCTACGAGCAGTACTTC	CASSQSQYTYEQYF
TRBV10-3	TRBJ2-7	TRBD2	TGTGCCATCAGTGATCTAGCGGGGGGCCCATTAGCCGAGCAGTACTTC	CAISDLAGGPLAEQYF
TRBV4-3	TRBJ2-5	TRBD1	TGCGCCAGCAGACCAAGAACCGGGGGACAGGGGGAGACCCAGTACTTC	CASRPRTGGQGETQYF
TRBV9	TRBJ2-7	NA	TGTGCCAGCAGCTACGAGGGGGGGATCTCCTACGAGCAGTACTTC	CASSYEGGISYEQYF
TRBV19	TRBJ2-2	TRBD2	TGTGCCAGTAGTAGTACGGGGGGGCGGTTCAACACCGGGGAGCTGTTTTTT	CASSSTGGRFNTGELFF
TRBV19	TRBJ2-1	NA	TGTGCCAGTAGTATAGAGACAGGCGATTTCAATGAGCAGTTCTTC	CASSIETGDFNEQFF
TRBV25-1	TRBJ1-1	NA	TGTGCCAGCAGTTCCCGGACAGCCACTTTGAACACTGAAGCTTTCTTT	CASSSRTATLNTEAFF
TRBV5-1	TRBJ2-2	TRBD2	TGCGCCAGCAGGGGACGCGGGGGGCCGGAAACCGGGGAGCTGTTTTTT	CASRGRGGPETGELFF
TRBV11-3	TRBJ1-2	TRBD1	TGTGCCAGCAGCCCCGGACAGGGGGGATATGGCTACACCTTC	CASSPGQGGYGYTF
TRBV19	TRBJ2-1	NA	TGTGCCAGTAAACGGGGAGACACCCTGAGCTCCTACAATGAGCAGTTCTTC	CASKRGDTLSSYNEQFF
TRBV27	TRBJ1-6	NA	TGTGCCAGCAGTTTAGGGCCGGATAATTCACCCCTCCACTTT	CASSLGPDNSPLHF
TRBV7-8	TRBJ2-2	TRBD2	TGTGCCAGCATCCCACTAGCGGGGACCTCCCTTGGTACCGGGGAGCTGTTTTTT	CASIPLAGTSLGTGELFF
TRBV4-1	TRBJ1-1	TRBD1	TGCGCCAGCAGCCAAGTGACAGGGATGGCTGAAGCTTTCTTT	CASSQVTGMAEAFF
TRBV4-2	TRBJ1-2	TRBD1	TGTGCCAGCAGCACCGGACAGGGGGTCGGGGGCTACACCTTC	CASSTGQGVGGYTF
TRBV4-1	TRBJ1-3	TRBD1	TGCGCCAGCAGCCAGCCGGGACAGGGAAACACCATATATTTT	CASSQPGQGNTIYF
TRBV4-3	TRBJ2-7	NA	TGCGCCAGCAGCCAAGGGGGAGGACCGGTCGGAGAGCAGTACTTC	CASSQGGGPVGEQYF
TRBV9	TRBJ2-1	TRBD1	TGTGCCAGCAGCGCTGGGACAGCTTCCAATGAGCAGTTCTTC	CASSAGTASNEQFF
TRBV19	TRBJ1-1	NA	TGTGCCAGTAGTATAGGTCAGATGGACACTGAAGCTTTCTTT	CASSIGQMDTEAFF
TRBV5-6	TRBJ2-7	TRBD1	TGTGCCAGCAGCTGGGGAGATGCTACGAGCAGGGGGTTC	CASSWGDATSRGF
TRBV5-1	TRBJ2-7	TRBD1	TGCGCCAGCAGCTCCGGGACAGGGTCCTACGAGCAGTACTTC	CASSSGTGSYEQYF
TRBV5-1	TRBJ1-1	NA	TGCGCCAGCAGCCCCGCCGGGACTGGGCCAGGGAACACTGAAGCTTTCTTT	CASSPAGTGPGNTEAFF
TRBV5-6	TRBJ1-1	TRBD1	TGTGCCAGCAGGCCGGGACAGGGGACTTGGACTGAAGCTTTCTTT	CASRPGQGTWTEAFF
TRBV29-1	TRBJ1-1	NA	TGCAGCGCTTCAGGGGACCCCGCTTTCTTT	CSASGDPAFF
TRBV7-2	TRBJ1-4	TRBD1	TGTGCCAGCAGCACCAGGGGGCGCATTAATGAAAAACTGTTTTTT	CASSTRGRINEKLFF
TRBV19	TRBJ1-5	NA	TGTGCCAGTACAGGGTCTTACAACAATCAGCCCCAGCATTTT	CASTGSYNNQPQHF
TRBV6-5	TRBJ1-2	TRBD1	TGTGCCAGCACCCCAGGGGGATTCGGTGGCTACACCTTC	CASTPGGFGGYTF